This TCR beta chain was captured by sequencing in a study of blood T cell repertoires in COVID-19 (dated by TCRdb to the early 2020s). Notes on the research overall: Samples covering the acute and convalescent phases of COVID-19 were provided by collaborators in the United States, Italy and Spain. The material from the prospective study consisted of cDNA or gDNA derived from T cells, B-cell-depleted T cells, or PBMCs. Deeply sampled blood TCRbeta repertoires from subjects exposed to, actively infected with, or recovered from COVID-19 were included in the dataset. The repertoires were made available in a free public database intended to serve as a resource for research on the immune response to SARS-CoV-2. The samples were drawn from the first 160 participants of the ongoing ImmuneRACE study and from some 1,300 subjects provided by 6 global collaborators. Sample metadata almost always included a de-identified subject ID, COVID-19 status, age in years and sex. Where available, HLA class I and class II types were taken from metadata supplied by the sample provider and were not determined by assay-based typing. Broad study findings and their caveats: The amount of clinical and demographic metadata varied by source and participant and was provided uncurated.

Points on this clone: No antigen is known for it. No base-level quality is on record; no much larger clone is a single base apart.

The collaborating institutions used their own protocols to collect whole blood in K2EDTA tubes. For TCRbeta analysis, collaborators shipped samples in one of three forms: frozen whole blood, isolated PBMCs, or DNA extracted from either of those sample types. Including the terminal cysteine and phenylalanine, the CDR3 comprises 14 residues. Only the CDR3 DNA stays, 42 bases, in frame from base 1. After removal of 3 bases from V and 5 bases from J, the junction retains 7 bases not matched to a gene. Reading the germline V gene gives CDR1 SGHDN and CDR2 FVKESK. TCRbeta CDR3 regions were amplified from genomic DNA by means of the immunoSEQ Assay, a bias-controlled multiplex PCR. In the original analysis: The number of nucleated cells in each sample was estimated from the amplification of reference gene primers within the assay. Sequence reads were collapsed and filtered to measure the absolute abundance of every unique TCRbeta CDR3 rearrangement. Productive Simpson clonality was computed per sample as the square root of Simpson's diversity index over productive rearrangements. This immuneACCESS table, as held by TCRdb, lists in-frame sequences with V and J called but not all clones. Of the missing ones, under half trace to an unresolved V gene in checked studies; the others have no known cause. The DNA was the basis for D and trimming; V, J and clone size are from that table. The table for this sample lists fewer than 300,000 clones; about four fifths of them were counted only once. The biggest ten clones account for around 5.4% of the sample.

This receptor was obtained from a man older than 75 with acute or convalescent COVID-19. The rearrangement combines TRBV14 with TRBJ2-7, with TRBD1 identical over 7 junction bases. Sequenced input: peripheral blood. The nucleotide sequence is given as TGTGCCAGCAGCCATCGACAGGGTTTCGACGAGCAGTACTTC. This codes for CASSHRQGFDEQYF.